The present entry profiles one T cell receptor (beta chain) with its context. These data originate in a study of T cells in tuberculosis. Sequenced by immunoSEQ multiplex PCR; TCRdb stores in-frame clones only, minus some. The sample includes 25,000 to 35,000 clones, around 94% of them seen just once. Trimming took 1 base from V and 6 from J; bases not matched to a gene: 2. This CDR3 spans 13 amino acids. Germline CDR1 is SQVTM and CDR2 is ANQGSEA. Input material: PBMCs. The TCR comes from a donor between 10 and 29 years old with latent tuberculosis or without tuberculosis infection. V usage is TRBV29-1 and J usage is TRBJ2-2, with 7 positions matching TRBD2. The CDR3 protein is CSVEGTSPGELFF. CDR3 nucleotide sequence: TGCAGCGTTGAAGGGACTAGTCCCGGGGAGCTGTTTTTT.